This TCR beta chain was recovered during a study of T cell responses to AZD1222 COVID-19 vaccine. General study results and limits: Baseline testing showed seropositivity in only a handful of AZD1222 recipients. Nearly half of the spike-specific TCRs reportedly recognize variant regions that carry no mutations. It should be noted that donors were predominantly white British and more often female, and clonal diversity was possibly underestimated. No repertoire was sampled before or during the peak T cell response, only after it.

Measured with immunoSEQ multiplex PCR; TCRdb has only the in-frame clones, and not every one. The table records roughly 200,000 clones, 80% to 95% of them present only once. On this clone: Antigen specificity is unknown.

The TCR was taken from an adult who received the AZD1222 COVID-19 vaccine. Sequenced here: peripheral blood, sampled 28 days after the second AZD1222 dose.

CDR3 nucleotide sequence: TGTGCCAGCAGCTTAGCCCTCTTAAGGGGACACGGCACTGAAGCTTTCTTT. It yields the protein CASSLALLRGHGTEAFF. V usage is TRBV11-3 and J usage is TRBJ1-1, with TRBD1 as a possible D gene (6 bases). Germline CDR1 SGHNT, CDR2 YENEEA. V lost 1 base and J 4 bases, leaving 19 bases between the germline ends. This CDR3 region has 17 residues.